The 32 T cell receptor beta chains in this list originate from one sample, sequenced in a study of CXCR3-negative and CXCR3-positive naive CD8 T cells. The authors prepared UMI-labeled TRB cDNA libraries by 5' RACE. After re-calling the 5' RACE reads, TCRdb lists one entry per CDR3 protein, DNA absent. With tens of thousands of distinct CDR3 sequences in the sample, the ten largest clones hold 10% to 13%. The specimen was memory CD8+ T cells from blood. These receptor sequences come from a human donor in good health. Some clones in this sample may be carry-over from other donors' samples.

J is TRBJ2-4 and V is TRBV11-2; TCRdb's assignment of TRBD1 cannot be checked, as there is no DNA. Per the germline V gene, CDR1 is SGHAT and CDR2 is FQNNGV. The CDR3 extends over 18 amino acids. This CDR3 reads CASSLESERGLAKNIQYF.

The chain combines TRBV27 with TRBJ1-1; the D gene TCRdb calls, TRBD1, cannot be checked with no DNA. Germline loops: CDR1 MNHEY, CDR2 SMNVEV (reference sequence). The CDR3 covers 11 residues. The chain's CDR3 is CASSGQGLAFF.

The chain carries TRBV29-1 and TRBJ1-2; TCRdb proposes TRBD1, but this gene call is untestable without DNA. The CDR3 sequence is 16 residues long. Germline CDR1 SQVTM, CDR2 ANQGSEA. The CDR3: CSARLTGPQPPYGYTF.

The CDR3 here is CASSLRGTDTQYF. The chain uses TRBV27 and TRBJ2-3. There are 13 residues in the CDR3. Germline V gives CDR1 MNHEY, CDR2 SMNVEV (reference sequence).

V gene TRBV6-2 or TRBV6-3 combines with J gene TRBJ1-1. The germline V gene encodes CDR1 MNHEY and CDR2 SVGEGT. The CDR3 is 13 amino acids. The CDR3 loop reads CASSYSGQFEAFF.

The V gene is TRBV12-3 or TRBV12-4, the J gene TRBJ2-3. This CDR3 contains 11 residues. The CDR3 reads CASLGGDTQYF.

The chain carries TRBV18 and TRBJ2-5. The CDR3 is 17 amino acids. CDR1 and CDR2 from the germline V gene are KGHSH and LQKENI. The CDR3 sequence is CASSSPDLRGSQETQYF.

The rearrangement uses TRBV6-4 and TRBJ1-1. CDR3 size: 13 residues. Germline values: CDR1 MRHNA, CDR2 SNTAGT. This CDR3 is CASSDRVSTEAFF.

This chain uses TRBV7-9 with TRBJ2-7. There are 14 residues in the CDR3. Germline V gene lookup returns CDR1 SEHNR and CDR2 FQNEAQ (reference sequence). CDR3 sequence reads: CASSEAAGAYEQYF.

This sequence joins TRBV20-1 and TRBJ2-7. This CDR3 comprises 15 residues. Germline CDR1 is DFQATT and CDR2 is SNEGSKA (reference sequence). CDR3 protein: CSARDLNSATYEQYF.

V usage is TRBV29-1 and J usage is TRBJ2-1; the TRBD2 assignment by TCRdb is unverifiable without DNA. CDR1 is SQVTM and CDR2 is ANQGSEA in the germline V gene. This CDR3 region has 14 residues. The CDR3 is CSVGGALSYNEQFF.

The rearrangement joins TRBV4-1 to TRBJ2-3; TCRdb's D gene call, TRBD1, goes unchecked for lack of DNA. The CDR3 extends over 16 amino acids. Germline V gene data show CDR1 as MGHRA and CDR2 as YSYEKL. CDR3 region: CASSQDTGGATDTQYF.

The gene calls are TRBV5-1 and TRBJ2-7; TCRdb gives TRBD2 as the D gene, but with no DNA this cannot be confirmed. Germline CDR1 and CDR2: SGHRS and YFSETQ. The CDR3 contains 14 residues. CDR3: CASSLYAGRYEQYF.

The V gene is TRBV4-3, the J gene TRBJ1-1; the D call from TCRdb, TRBD1, cannot be confirmed without DNA. The CDR3 is 14 residues long. CDR1 and CDR2 (germline): LGHNA, YSLEER. The CDR3 sequence is CASSQITGGTEAFF.

The V call is TRBV20-1, the J call TRBJ1-5; TCRdb's assignment of TRBD1 cannot be checked, as there is no DNA. Looked up from germline, CDR1 is DFQATT and CDR2 is SNEGSKA (reference sequence). The CDR3 has 14 residues. The CDR3 reads CSASPGRYNQPQHF.

This chain uses TRBV12-3 or TRBV12-4 with TRBJ1-1; the D gene TCRdb calls, TRBD1, cannot be checked with no DNA. The CDR3 runs to 16 residues. This CDR3 reads CASSLARTGTPTEAFF.

This chain uses TRBV29-1 with TRBJ2-1; TCRdb's D gene call, TRBD2, goes unchecked for lack of DNA. This CDR3 contains 15 residues. The germline gives CDR1 SQVTM, CDR2 ANQGSEA. This CDR3 reads CSVVASGRPYNEQFF.

This chain joins TRBV15 and TRBJ2-5; TCRdb names TRBD2, which stays unverified in the absence of DNA. Germline loops: CDR1 LNHNV, CDR2 YYDKDF (reference sequence). The CDR3 has 14 residues. The CDR3 loop reads CATSSGSLQETQYF. Looking up the rest from reference TRBV15 and TRBJ2-5 gives the full variable domain: DAMVIQNPRYQVTQFGKPVTLSCSQTLNHNVMYWYQQKSSQAPKLLFHYYDKDFNNEADTPDNFQSRRPNTSFCFLDIRSPGLGDTAMYLCATSSGSLQETQYFGPGTRLLVL.

This chain links TRBV7-2 with TRBJ2-3. The CDR3 extends over 14 amino acids. Germline V gives CDR1 SGHTA, CDR2 FQGNSA. CDR3 in amino acids: CASSLRRFTDTQYF.

The CDR3 loop reads CAISGTSDTDTQYF. The V gene is TRBV6-1, the J gene TRBJ2-3; the D gene TCRdb calls, TRBD2, cannot be checked with no DNA. This CDR3 has 14 amino acids. The germline CDR1 and CDR2 sequences are MNHNS and SASEGT.

The chain carries TRBV14 and TRBJ2-1. The germline gives CDR1 SGHDN, CDR2 FVKESK. CDR3 length: 15 residues. The chain's CDR3 is CASSRKVGSWSEQFF.

The chain joins TRBV6-5 to TRBJ2-1; TCRdb designates TRBD2, a call that cannot be tested without DNA. The CDR3 is 14 residues long. Germline V gives CDR1 MNHEY, CDR2 SVGAGI. The CDR3 sequence is CASSYLAAYNEQFF.

J is TRBJ2-5 and V is TRBV29-1; without DNA, the TCRdb call of TRBD1 cannot be checked. The CDR3 has 13 amino acids. CDR1 SQVTM and CDR2 ANQGSEA come from the germline V gene. The chain's CDR3 is CSVDRDTQETQYF. The variable domain in full, completed from reference TRBV29-1 and TRBJ2-5, reads SAVISQKPSRDICQRGTSLTIQCQVDSQVTMMFWYRQQPGQSLTLIATANQGSEATYESGFVIDKFPISRPNLTFSTLTVSNMSPEDSSIYLCSVDRDTQETQYFGPGTRLLVL.

The chain joins TRBV6-4 to TRBJ2-1; the D call of TRBD1 rests on TCRdb alone, since no DNA is present to check it. This CDR3 spans 13 amino acids. Germline assignment: CDR1 MRHNA and CDR2 SNTAGT. The CDR3 is CASSQDSYNEQFF.

The chain uses TRBV4-2 and TRBJ2-3. Germline V gene sequence: CDR1 LGHNA, CDR2 YNFKEQ. The length of the CDR3 is 15 residues. The CDR3 sequence: CASSQEASRTDTQYF.

The genes are TRBV4-3 and TRBJ2-7; TCRdb outputs TRBD1, but without DNA this stays unchecked. The germline gives CDR1 LGHNA, CDR2 YSLEER. The CDR3 runs to 14 residues. The CDR3 reads CASSQEGGSYEQYF.

This chain joins TRBV4-3 and TRBJ2-7; without DNA, the TCRdb call of TRBD1 cannot be checked. CDR3 size: 14 residues. The V gene's germline CDR1 is LGHNA and CDR2 YSLEER. CDR3: CASSQDRGTYEQYF.

This rearrangement joins TRBV7-3 to TRBJ2-3; the TRBD2 assignment by TCRdb is unverifiable without DNA. There are 15 residues in the CDR3. CDR1 is SGHTA, CDR2 FQGTGA, per germline. The CDR3 reads CASSFGGGASDTQYF.

By frequency, this clonotype is medium-sized. The chain combines TRBV20-1 with TRBJ1-1; TCRdb lists TRBD1, though no DNA is available to test this call. CDR3 size: 15 residues. The germline V gene has CDR1 DFQATT and CDR2 SNEGSKA (reference sequence). This CDR3 is CSAGQGANMNTEAFF.

This chain uses TRBV7-6 with TRBJ2-3; TCRdb calls TRBD1, which cannot be checked without DNA. The CDR3 is 15 residues long. CDR1 and CDR2 from the germline V gene are SGHVS and FNYEAQ. This CDR3 is CASGSGDRGVYTQYF.

The chain carries TRBV29-1 and TRBJ2-2; checking the TCRdb D call of TRBD1 is not possible without DNA. This CDR3 comprises 15 residues. The germline V gene has CDR1 SQVTM and CDR2 ANQGSEA. The CDR3 sequence is CSVVLRGENTGELFF.

The rearrangement joins TRBV4-2 to TRBJ1-2; TCRdb picks TRBD1, but there is no DNA to check that call. This CDR3 contains 17 residues. Germline V gene lookup returns CDR1 LGHNA and CDR2 YNFKEQ. The chain's CDR3 is CASSQERVGGRDYGYTF.